The present T cell receptor beta chain was sequenced within a study of PD-L1 blockade in urothelial cancer (dated 2017 in TCRdb). About the study as a whole: All patients started therapy around 2014 and received atezolizumab 1,200 mg intravenously every 3 weeks. About 85% of the roughly 29 patients were identified as males with urothelial cancer of bladder origin, and a prior smoking history was reported by 18 of 29 patients. An ECOG performance status of 0 or 1 was recorded for the patients, and 0 to 3 prior chemotherapy regimens had been received by the patients. Blood samples were analyzed 3 weeks after the start of treatment (second dose) and 6 weeks after the start of treatment. Blood samples gave a median of about 140,000 T cells and roughly 83,000 unique TCRs, with a median clonality of about 0.078. An exploratory multi-omic analysis was conducted of the somatic, immune and clinical correlates of response to PD-L1 blockade with atezolizumab in urothelial cancer. Pretreatment tumor samples and matched peripheral blood, collected serially before and after atezolizumab treatment, underwent TCR sequencing. Durable clinical benefit was defined as a progression-free survival longer than 6 months, and TCR features were additionally tested against progression-free survival and overall survival. In the same patients, whole exome sequencing and RNA sequencing of pretreatment tumors were performed in addition to TCR sequencing. Durable clinical benefit was achieved by nine patients but not by the remaining 20. Some 29 patients had pretreatment blood TCR-seq, some 25 had at least one posttreatment blood collection, and some 25 had tumor TCR-seq.

From a lookup of the germline V gene, CDR1 and CDR2 are SNHLY and FYNNEI. The CDR3 spans 15 residues, from the cysteine through the phenylalanine. The retained sequence is limited to the CDR3, 45 bases, with the frame set at the first base. V and J are trimmed by 1 base and 7 bases, and the gene matches miss 9 bases of the junction. This specimen's time point label, per the study, means: pretreatment peripheral blood. The cohort comprised approximately 30 patients with locally advanced or metastatic urothelial carcinoma treated at Memorial Sloan Kettering on a trial protocol. Peripheral blood mononuclear cells were collected pretreatment and during treatment, with between 1 and 8 total time points obtained per patient. The Qiagen DNeasy Blood extraction kit was used to purify genomic DNA from total PBMCs and from tumor samples. Collected pretreatment and during treatment, PBMCs were isolated and stored as previously described.

Regarding this clone: The antigen it binds to is not known. Per-nucleotide qualities are absent, and no much larger clonotype sits a single base away.

The paper as a whole reports these results and caveats: Greater expansion of tumor-associated TCR clones in peripheral blood 3 weeks after the start of treatment was observed in patients with durable benefit (n ≈ 20, p = 0.022). Because the sample size was small (n of about 29) and many exploratory analyses were performed, the results are intended to be hypothesis-generating. A pretreatment peripheral blood TCR clonality below the median was linked to improved progression-free and overall survival.

Synthetic TCR analog templates were spiked into each PCR to estimate absolute template abundance from read counts. Using the immunoSEQ assay, TCRbeta CDR3 regions were amplified from genomic DNA with bias-controlled V and J gene primers. Sequencing of rearranged TCRbeta segments was performed at approximately 20X coverage. The paper's processing steps were these. Sequencing errors were corrected by clustering and CDR3s were annotated against IMGT to assign V, D and J genes. Out-of-frame and stop-codon sequences were excluded, and only productive TCRbeta rearrangements were used in downstream analyses. Clonality was computed as one minus Shannon entropy normalized by the log of the number of unique productive sequences. Fisher's exact test with Benjamini-Hochberg correction, at a threshold of adjusted p below 0.01, was used to find clones that differed between time points or between blood and tumor. This immuneACCESS table, as held by TCRdb, lists in-frame sequences with V and J called but not all clones. Of the missing ones, under half trace to an unresolved V gene in checked studies; the others have no known cause. From that table come the V and J calls and clone size; the DNA was used to work out D and trimming. Recorded for this sample are tens of thousands of clones; roughly 90% of them occurred a single time. The ten largest clones capture approximately 4.5% of the sample.

The source was PBMCs, collected around atezolizumab (anti-PD-L1) treatment. The rearranged chain carries TRBV2 and TRBJ2-7, with 8 middle bases fitting TRBD2. The sequence derives from a man between 65 and 79 years old with urothelial cancer. The CDR3 region has the sequence CASSEEVAGWGEQYF. The sequenced DNA: TGTGCCAGCAGTGAAGAGGTAGCGGGATGGGGGGAGCAGTACTTC.